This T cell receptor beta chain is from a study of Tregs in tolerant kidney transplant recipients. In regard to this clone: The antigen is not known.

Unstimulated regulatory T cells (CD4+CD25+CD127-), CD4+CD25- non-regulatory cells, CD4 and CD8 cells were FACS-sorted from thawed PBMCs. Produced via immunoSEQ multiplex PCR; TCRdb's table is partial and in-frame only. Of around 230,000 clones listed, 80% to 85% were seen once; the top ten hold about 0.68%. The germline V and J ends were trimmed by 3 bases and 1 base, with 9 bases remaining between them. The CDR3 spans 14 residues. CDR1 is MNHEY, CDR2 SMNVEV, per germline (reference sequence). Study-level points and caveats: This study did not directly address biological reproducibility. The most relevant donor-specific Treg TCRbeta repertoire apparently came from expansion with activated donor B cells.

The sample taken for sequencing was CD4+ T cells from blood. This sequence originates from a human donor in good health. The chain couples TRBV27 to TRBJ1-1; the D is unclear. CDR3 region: CASSFKGRNTEAFF. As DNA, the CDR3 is TGTGCCAGCAGTTTTAAGGGTCGGAACACTGAAGCTTTCTTT.